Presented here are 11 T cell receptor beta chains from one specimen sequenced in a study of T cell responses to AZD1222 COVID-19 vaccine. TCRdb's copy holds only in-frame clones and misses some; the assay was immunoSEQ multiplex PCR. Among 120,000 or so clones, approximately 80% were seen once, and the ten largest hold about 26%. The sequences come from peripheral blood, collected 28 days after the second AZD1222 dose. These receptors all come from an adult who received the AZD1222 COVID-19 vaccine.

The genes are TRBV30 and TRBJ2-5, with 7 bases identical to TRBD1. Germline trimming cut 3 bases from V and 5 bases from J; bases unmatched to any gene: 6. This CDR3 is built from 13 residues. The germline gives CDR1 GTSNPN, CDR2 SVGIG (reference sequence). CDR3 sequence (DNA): TGTGCCTGGAGGGAAGGGGGCTCGGAGACCCAGTACTTC. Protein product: CAWREGGSETQYF.

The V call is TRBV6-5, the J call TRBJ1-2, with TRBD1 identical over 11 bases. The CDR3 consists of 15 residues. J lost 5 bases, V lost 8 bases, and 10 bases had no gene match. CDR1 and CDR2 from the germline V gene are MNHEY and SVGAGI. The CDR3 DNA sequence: TGTGCCAGCGTTAGGACAGGGGGCAGGAAGTATGGCTACACCTTC. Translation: CASVRTGGRKYGYTF.

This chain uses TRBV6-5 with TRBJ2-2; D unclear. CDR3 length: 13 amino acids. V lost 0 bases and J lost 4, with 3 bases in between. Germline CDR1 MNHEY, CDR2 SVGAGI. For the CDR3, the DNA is TGTGCCAGCAGTTACTCACCCACCGGGGAGCTGTTTTTT. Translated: CASSYSPTGELFF.

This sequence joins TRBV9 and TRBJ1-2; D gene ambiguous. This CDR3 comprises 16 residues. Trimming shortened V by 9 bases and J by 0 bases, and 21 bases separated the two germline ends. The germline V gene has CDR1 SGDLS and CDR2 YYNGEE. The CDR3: CATRVVIRSANYGYTF. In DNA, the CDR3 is TGTGCCACCCGCGTAGTTATTCGTTCGGCTAACTATGGCTACACCTTC.

Here the CDR3 DNA reads TGTGCCATCAGCCAATCTACAGGGTATGGTCAGCCCCAGCATTTT. Protein: CAISQSTGYGQPQHF. V and J are TRBV10-3 and TRBJ1-5, with D possibly being TRBD1 (6 bases). The V end was cut by 6 bases, the J end by 6 bases, with 18 bases between. The CDR3 extends over 15 amino acids. Germline CDR1 and CDR2: ENHRY and SYGVKD.

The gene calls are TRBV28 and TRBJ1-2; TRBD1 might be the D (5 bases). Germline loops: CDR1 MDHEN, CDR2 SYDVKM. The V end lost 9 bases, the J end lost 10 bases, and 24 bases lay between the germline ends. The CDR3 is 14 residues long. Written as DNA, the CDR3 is TGTGCCAGTGCCCCCGGGTGGGACGGAGGGGCCTACACCTTC. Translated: CASAPGWDGGAYTF.

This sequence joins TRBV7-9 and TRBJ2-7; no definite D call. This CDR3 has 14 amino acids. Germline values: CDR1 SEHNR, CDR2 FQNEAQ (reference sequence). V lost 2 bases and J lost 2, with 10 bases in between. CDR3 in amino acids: CASSLLATTYEQYF. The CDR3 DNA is TGTGCCAGCAGCTTACTCGCGACAACCTACGAGCAGTACTTC.

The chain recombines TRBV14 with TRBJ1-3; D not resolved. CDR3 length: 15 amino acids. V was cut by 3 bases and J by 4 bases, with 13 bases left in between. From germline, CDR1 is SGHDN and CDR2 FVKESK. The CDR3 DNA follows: TGTGCCAGCAGCCAGGAGGCCCTGCGGGGAAACACCATATATTTT. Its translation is CASSQEALRGNTIYF.

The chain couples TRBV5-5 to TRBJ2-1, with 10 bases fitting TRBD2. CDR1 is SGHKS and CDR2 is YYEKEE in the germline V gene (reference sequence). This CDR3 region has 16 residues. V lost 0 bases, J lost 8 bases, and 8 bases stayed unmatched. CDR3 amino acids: CASSLGLAGALDEQFF. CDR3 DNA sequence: TGTGCCAGCAGCTTGGGCCTAGCGGGAGCCTTGGATGAGCAGTTCTTC. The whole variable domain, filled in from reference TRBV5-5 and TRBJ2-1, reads DAGVTQSPTHLIKTRGQQVTLRCSPISGHKSVSWYQQVLGQGPQFIFQYYEKEERGRGNFPDRFSARQFPNYSSELNVNALLLGDSALYLCASSLGLAGALDEQFFGPGTRLTVL.

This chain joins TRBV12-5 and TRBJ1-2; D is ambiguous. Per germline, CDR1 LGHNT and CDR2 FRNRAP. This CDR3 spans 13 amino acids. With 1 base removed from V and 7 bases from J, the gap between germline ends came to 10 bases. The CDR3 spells CASGLGSEGGYTF. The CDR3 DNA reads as TGTGCTAGTGGTTTGGGGTCGGAGGGTGGCTACACCTTC.

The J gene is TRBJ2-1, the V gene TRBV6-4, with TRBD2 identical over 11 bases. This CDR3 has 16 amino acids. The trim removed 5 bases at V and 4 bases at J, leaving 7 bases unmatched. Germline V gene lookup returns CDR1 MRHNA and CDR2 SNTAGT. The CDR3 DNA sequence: TGTGCCAGCAGTCAATCCCTAGCGGGGGGTTACAATGAGCAGTTCTTC. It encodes CASSQSLAGGYNEQFF.